The 5 T cell receptor beta chains below all came from one sample that was sequenced in a study. TCRdb reprocessed the RT-PCR reads via MiXCR and lists one record per CDR3 protein. This sample yields about 6,500 distinct CDR3 sequences, of which about nine tenths are seen a single time; around 8% belongs to the top ten. The sample comprised memory CD4+ T cells from blood. All receptors come from a female donor in good health, serving as a healthy control.

As regards this clonotype: Within a library made for alpha chains, this beta chain is off target, and its count is uninformative. This sequence joins TRBV6-1 and TRBJ1-2; TRBD1 aligns across 7 bases. V was clipped by 6 bases and J by 1 base; unmatched bases: 11. The germline gives CDR1 MNHNS, CDR2 SASEGT. The CDR3 extends over 16 amino acids. The CDR3 spells CASRGTAPTHNYGYTF. The CDR3 coding sequence is TGTGCCAGCAGAGGGACAGCCCCAACCCATAACTATGGCTACACCTTC.

Comment on this clonotype: This beta chain turned up in a library designed for alpha chains; as an off-target read, its abundance says little. The chain uses TRBV20-1 and TRBJ1-4; no reliable D call. V shed 3 bases and J shed 0 bases, with 14 bases lying between them. Germline CDR1 is DFQATT and CDR2 is SNEGSKA (reference sequence). The CDR3 covers 16 residues. The CDR3 DNA sequence: TGCAGTGCTAGTGCCGGGAACCCAACAACTAATGAAAAACTGTTTTTT. It specifies CSASAGNPTTNEKLFF.

In the case of this clonotype: Being off target in a library aimed at alpha chains, this beta chain has a size of little meaning. The chain has TRBV29-1 and TRBJ2-7; 7 nucleotides line up with TRBD1. V was clipped by 7 bases and J by 5 bases; unmatched bases: 8. In germline, CDR1 is SQVTM, CDR2 ANQGSEA. The CDR3 length is 12 residues. The CDR3 loop reads CSANRGSHEQYF. For the CDR3, the DNA is TGCAGCGCAAACAGGGGATCCCACGAGCAGTACTTC.

Concerning this clonotype: This beta chain represents an off-target read in a library built for alpha chains; its size is of limited meaning. The rearrangement links TRBV7-9 to TRBJ1-2; 9 positions match TRBD1. The CDR3 spans 14 residues. Germline V gene data show CDR1 as SEHNR and CDR2 as FQNEAQ (reference sequence). The J segment lost 2 bases and the V segment lost 6 bases, leaving 4 bases of the junction unmatched. The CDR3 protein is CASRPGTGNYGYTF. The CDR3 DNA sequence: TGTGCCAGCAGGCCCGGGACAGGGAACTATGGCTACACCTTC.

Remarks on this clonotype: This beta chain slipped into a library made for alpha chains as a stray read, so its size is not meaningful. The chain links TRBV20-1 to TRBJ2-3, with 8 nucleotides matching TRBD2. The V and J ends lost 6 bases and 1 base, in that order; junction bases with no gene match: 9. The CDR3 is 15 residues long. Germline values: CDR1 DFQATT, CDR2 SNEGSKA (reference sequence). CDR3 nucleotides: TGCAGTGCCGCCCAACGGGGGGGCGGCACAGATACGCAGTATTTT. This sequence encodes CSAAQRGGGTDTQYF.